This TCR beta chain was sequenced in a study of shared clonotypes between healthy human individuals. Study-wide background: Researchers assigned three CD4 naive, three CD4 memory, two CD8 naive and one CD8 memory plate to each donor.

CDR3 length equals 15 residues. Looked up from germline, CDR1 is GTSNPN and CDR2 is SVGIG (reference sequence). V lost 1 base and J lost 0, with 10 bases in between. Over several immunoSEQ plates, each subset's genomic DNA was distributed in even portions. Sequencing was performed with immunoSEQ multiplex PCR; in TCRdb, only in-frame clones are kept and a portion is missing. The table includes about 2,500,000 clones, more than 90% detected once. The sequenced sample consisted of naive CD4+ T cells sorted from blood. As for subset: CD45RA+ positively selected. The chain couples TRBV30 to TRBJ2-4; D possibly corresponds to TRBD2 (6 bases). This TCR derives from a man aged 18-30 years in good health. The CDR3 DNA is TGTGCCTGGAGTGCGGGGGATCTAGCCAAAAACATTCAGTACTTC. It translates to CAWSAGDLAKNIQYF.